This TCR beta chain was captured in a study of beta chain features in type 1 diabetes. General study results and limits: Any HLA-type effect on TCRB rearrangement remained unresolved here.

As for this clone: As yet, its antigen is unknown.

Expressed TCRB transcripts were sequenced after all isolated RNA was converted to cDNA. Using immunoSEQ multiplex PCR, the repertoire was profiled, and TCRdb retains in-frame clones only, with some absent. In the table there are tens of thousands of clones, roughly three fifths of which are singletons. Germline V gene lookup returns CDR1 GTSNPN and CDR2 SVGIG (reference sequence). This CDR3 has 15 residues. V lost 3 bases, J lost 5 bases, and 10 bases stayed unmatched. The genes are TRBV30 and TRBJ2-5; the match to TRBD1 covers 9 bases. The sequenced material came from Tregs from blood. The TCR comes from a woman aged 18 to 35 in good health. The CDR3 DNA reads TGTGCCTGGAGGGGCCCCGGGACAGGGCGGGAGACCCAGTACTTC. This encodes CAWRGPGTGRETQYF.